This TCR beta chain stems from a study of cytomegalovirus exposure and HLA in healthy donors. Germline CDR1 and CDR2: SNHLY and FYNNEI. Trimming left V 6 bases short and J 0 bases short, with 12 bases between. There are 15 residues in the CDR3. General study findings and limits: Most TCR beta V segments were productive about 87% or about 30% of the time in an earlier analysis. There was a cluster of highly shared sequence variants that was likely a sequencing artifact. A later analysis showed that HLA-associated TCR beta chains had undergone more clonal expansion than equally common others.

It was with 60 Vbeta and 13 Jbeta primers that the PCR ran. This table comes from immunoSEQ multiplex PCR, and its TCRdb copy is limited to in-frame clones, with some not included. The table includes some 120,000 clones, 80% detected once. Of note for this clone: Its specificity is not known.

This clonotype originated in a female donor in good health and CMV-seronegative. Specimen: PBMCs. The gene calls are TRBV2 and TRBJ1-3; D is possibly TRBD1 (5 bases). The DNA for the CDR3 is TGTGCCAGCAGGGGGAACAGGAACTCTGGAAACACCATATATTTT. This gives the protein CASRGNRNSGNTIYF.